This TCR beta chain was sequenced during a study of regulatory T cells in long-lasting Graves disease. TCR beta libraries were built with iRepertoire HTBI primers and Arm-PCR of CDR3 regions. TCRdb processed the multiplex PCR reads anew with MiXCR; each CDR3 protein has one entry. The sample lists around 250,000 distinct CDR3 sequences, about 20% seen once, with approximately 15% in the top ten. Documented time point: newly diagnosed GD, antithyroid drugs for less than 3 months. PBMC-derived RNA was used for the TCR library. V dropped 3 bases and J dropped 1 base, with 6 bases sitting between them. The CDR3 sequence is 13 residues long. Germline values: CDR1 WNHNN, CDR2 SYGVQD (reference sequence). The data were also submitted as part of a second study, on T cells in Graves' hyperthyroidism and ophthalmopathy.

The clonotype originates from a woman younger than 45 with Graves disease. V and J are TRBV10-1 and TRBJ1-1; D is unresolved. This sample comprised peripheral blood mononuclear cells (PBMCs), obtained at new diagnosis, from a patient treated with antithyroid drugs. The CDR3 here is CASSDQQNTEAFF. The DNA of the CDR3 is TGCGCCAGCAGTGACCAACAGAACACTGAAGCTTTCTTT.